One sample yielded the 30 T cell receptor beta chains listed below, sequenced in a study of T cell responses to AZD1222 COVID-19 vaccine. Some clones are missing from TCRdb's copy, which holds only in-frame ones; the method was immunoSEQ multiplex PCR. The table records about 150,000 clones, around 85% of them present only once. Sequencing was performed on peripheral blood, taken on day 0 of AZD1222 vaccination. These receptors came from an adult in good health.

This rearrangement joins TRBV15 to TRBJ2-2; TRBD2 is a possible D gene (5 bases). The germline V gene has CDR1 LNHNV and CDR2 YYDKDF (reference sequence). CDR3 length: 14 residues. Trimming removed 3 bases from V and 1 base from J, with 6 bases in between. CDR3 sequence: CATSRRVNTGELFF. As DNA, the CDR3 is TGTGCCACCAGCAGGAGGGTGAACACCGGGGAGCTGTTTTTT.

The genes are TRBV10-2 and TRBJ2-1; TRBD2 matches at 12 bases. The V and J ends lost 5 bases and 7 bases, in that order; junction bases with no gene match: 3. The CDR3 has 14 amino acids. Germline V gene sequence: CDR1 WSHSY, CDR2 SAAADI. The CDR3 DNA reads TGCGCCAGCAGTAGACTAGCGGGAGTGAATGAGCAGTTCTTC. Encoded protein: CASSRLAGVNEQFF.

The rearrangement links TRBV19 to TRBJ1-5; D may be TRBD1 (6 bases). Deletions cut 6 bases from V and 4 bases from J, with 16 bases between. This CDR3 is 15 amino acids long. Germline CDR1 reads LNHDA; CDR2 reads SQIVND (reference sequence). The CDR3 bases are TGTGCCAGTAGGCCTCGGGGGCTAAGTAATCAGCCCCAGCATTTT. It specifies CASRPRGLSNQPQHF.

The chain carries TRBV28 and TRBJ1-2, with a weak D call TRBD1 (5 bases). Germline V gives CDR1 MDHEN, CDR2 SYDVKM. CDR3 size: 12 residues. V was pared by 5 bases and J by 8 bases, with 12 bases between. CDR3 sequence reads: CASSPLTDGYTF. The CDR3 region has the DNA TGTGCCAGCAGTCCCCTGACAGACGGCTACACCTTC.

J is TRBJ2-2 and V is TRBV11-2; D possibly uses TRBD1 or TRBD2 (5 bases each). This CDR3 has 13 residues. V was cut by 1 base and J by 9 bases, with 9 bases left in between. From germline, CDR1 is SGHAT and CDR2 FQNNGV. The DNA for the CDR3 is TGTGCCAGCAGCTTAGGCAGGGACCGGGAGCTGTTTTTT. It encodes CASSLGRDRELFF. The whole variable domain, filled in from reference TRBV11-2 and TRBJ2-2, reads EAGVAQSPRYKIIEKRQSVAFWCNPISGHATLYWYQQILGQGPKLLIQFQNNGVVDDSQLPKDRFSAERLKGVDSTLKIQPAKLEDSAVYLCASSLGRDRELFFGEGSRLTVL.

This chain uses TRBV6-5 with TRBJ2-7; D unclear. The CDR3 has 15 amino acids. Germline-derived CDR1 and CDR2 are MNHEY and SVGAGI. V lost 0 bases and J 2 bases, leaving 11 bases between the germline ends. Here the CDR3 DNA reads TGTGCCAGCAGTTACTCGAGGACGCGAGCCTACGAGCAGTACTTC. It yields the protein CASSYSRTRAYEQYF.

The CDR3 reads CASSVAGINGYTF. The CDR3, as DNA: TGTGCCAGCAGTGTAGCAGGGATTAATGGCTACACCTTC. The chain carries TRBV2 and TRBJ1-2, with TRBD1 as a possible D gene (5 bases). There are 13 residues in the CDR3. Trimming cost V 4 bases and J 6 bases, with 12 bases left between them. Germline loops: CDR1 SNHLY, CDR2 FYNNEI.

This clone was detected a few times. The chain couples TRBV28 to TRBJ1-5; 7 bases are a match to TRBD1. The CDR3 runs to 18 residues. Germline V lookup: CDR1 MDHEN, CDR2 SYDVKM. V was pared by 4 bases and J by 0 bases, with 12 bases of the junction left unmatched. This CDR3 reads CASSSEDRAENSNQPQHF. CDR3 sequence (DNA): TGTGCCAGCAGTTCAGAAGACAGGGCTGAAAATAGCAATCAGCCCCAGCATTTT.

The chain couples TRBV7-2 to TRBJ2-2, with 8 bases identical to TRBD2. V lost 5 bases, J lost 6 bases, and 5 bases stayed unmatched. This CDR3 is 14 amino acids long. Germline values: CDR1 SGHTA, CDR2 FQGNSA. CDR3 region: CASSEGLVPGELFF. The CDR3 DNA sequence: TGTGCCAGCAGCGAGGGACTAGTCCCCGGGGAGCTGTTTTTT.

The J gene is TRBJ2-5, the V gene TRBV3-1 (or the pseudogene TRBV3-2); D unresolved. CDR1 and CDR2 (germline): LGHDT, YNNKEL (reference sequence). Trimming stripped 1 base from V and 6 bases from J, with 9 bases between. The CDR3 contains 13 residues. The CDR3 DNA sequence: TGTGCCAGCAGCCAAGTACCTACCCAGACCCAGTACTTC. Amino acids: CASSQVPTQTQYF.

This chain uses TRBV19 with TRBJ2-5, with 14 positions matching TRBD2. This CDR3 contains 18 residues. The germline gives CDR1 LNHDA, CDR2 SQIVND (reference sequence). With 3 bases clipped from V and 2 bases from J, the junction kept 8 bases outside the gene matches. The CDR3 nucleotides are TGTGCCAGTAGTATCGGACTAGCGGGAGGTTGGGGTCAAGAGACCCAGTACTTC. This codes for CASSIGLAGGWGQETQYF.

The V gene is TRBV6-5, the J gene TRBJ1-6; the D gene is possibly TRBD1 (6 bases). The CDR3 consists of 15 residues. Per the germline V gene, CDR1 is MNHEY and CDR2 is SVGAGI. V lost 7 bases and J lost 8, with 18 bases in between. CDR3 DNA sequence: TGTGCCAGCACCCTAAGGGGCAGGGGAGATTCACCCCTCCACTTT. This sequence encodes CASTLRGRGDSPLHF.

Here the CDR3 reads CASSGGSLGQTQYF. The CDR3 DNA is TGTGCCAGCAGCGGTGGGTCGCTGGGGCAGACCCAGTACTTC. This rearrangement joins TRBV9 to TRBJ2-5, with D possibly matching TRBD1 (5 bases). The germline V gene encodes CDR1 SGDLS and CDR2 YYNGEE. V lost 3 bases and J 6 bases, leaving 15 bases between the germline ends. The CDR3 runs 14 residues. The full variable domain, rest sourced from reference TRBV9 and TRBJ2-5, is DSGVTQTPKHLITATGQRVTLRCSPRSGDLSVYWYQQSLDQGLQFLIQYYNGEERAKGNILERFSAQQFPDLHSELNLSSLELGDSALYFCASSGGSLGQTQYFGPGTRLLVL.

This clone was seen only once. The chain has TRBV19 and TRBJ2-6; weak D call: TRBD2 (5 bases). The CDR3 consists of 18 residues. The V gene's germline CDR1 is LNHDA and CDR2 SQIVND (reference sequence). Trimming stripped 5 bases from V and 2 bases from J, with 19 bases between. The CDR3 spells CASSRSPWGDTGANVLTF. The CDR3 nucleotides read TGTGCCAGTAGTCGCTCCCCATGGGGAGACACTGGGGCCAACGTCCTGACTTTC.

This clone has a single count. The chain carries TRBV9 and TRBJ2-3; 7 bases line up with TRBD1. The V and J ends lost 0 bases and 2 bases, in that order; junction bases with no gene match: 3. The CDR3 runs 15 residues. CDR1 is SGDLS, CDR2 YYNGEE, per germline. CDR3 amino acids: CASSVEGQPTDTQYF. The CDR3 DNA is TGTGCCAGCAGCGTAGAGGGACAGCCCACAGATACGCAGTATTTT.

This clone was found once. This chain uses TRBV6-1 with TRBJ1-2; D gene uncertain. Trimming cost V 3 bases and J 4 bases, with 12 bases left between them. The CDR3 is 14 amino acids. In germline, CDR1 is MNHNS, CDR2 SASEGT. The CDR3 DNA reads TGTGCCAGCAGTGAGCCCTGGACGGTCTATGGCTACACCTTC. Amino acids: CASSEPWTVYGYTF.

In its sample, this clone was seen a few times. CDR3 in DNA: TGTGCCAGCAGTTACAACCTGGGGTCTAATGAAAAACTGTTTTTT. Translated, it gives CASSYNLGSNEKLFF. The chain combines TRBV6-5 with TRBJ1-4; D unclear. Germline CDR1 is MNHEY and CDR2 is SVGAGI. Trimming removed 2 bases from V and 3 bases from J, with 10 bases in between. This CDR3 is built from 15 residues.

As DNA, the CDR3 is TGTGCCAGCTCGGAGGGTGCTACTAATGAAAAACTGTTTTTT. It specifies CASSEGATNEKLFF. This chain links TRBV18 with TRBJ1-4; no reliable D call. Trimming left V 6 bases short and J 2 bases short, with 10 bases between. Germline V CDR1 and CDR2: KGHSH, LQKENI. The CDR3 covers 14 residues. Full variable domain (outside the CDR3, taken from reference TRBV18 and TRBJ1-4): NAGVMQNPRHLVRRRGQEARLRCSPMKGHSHVYWYRQLPEEGLKFMVYLQKENIIDESGMPKERFSAEFPKEGPSILRIQQVVRGDSAAYFCASSEGATNEKLFFGSGTQLSVL.

This chain links TRBV28 with TRBJ2-7; D assignment may be TRBD1 or TRBD2 (6 bases each). The CDR3 loop spans 15 amino acids. Trimming cost V 2 bases and J 0 bases, with 11 bases left between them. CDR1 is MDHEN and CDR2 is SYDVKM in the germline V gene. The CDR3 nucleotides read TGTGCCAGCAGTTTAGGGGGGCGCGGCTCCTACGAGCAGTACTTC. This sequence encodes CASSLGGRGSYEQYF.

This rearrangement joins TRBV7-8 to TRBJ2-6; D unresolved. The V gene lost 1 base and the J gene lost 1 base, with 5 bases spanning the gap. This CDR3 is built from 15 residues. Germline V gene sequence: CDR1 SGHVS, CDR2 FQNEAQ. The CDR3: CASSLGQSGANVLTF. CDR3 nucleotides: TGTGCCAGCAGCTTAGGCCAGTCTGGGGCCAACGTCCTGACTTTC.

The chain combines TRBV5-4 with TRBJ2-7; 9 nucleotides line up with TRBD2. The V and J ends lost 3 bases and 0 bases, in that order; junction bases with no gene match: 7. This CDR3 has 16 residues. The germline V gene has CDR1 SGHNT and CDR2 YYREEE (reference sequence). The CDR3: CASSSGLAQSSYEQYF. The CDR3, as DNA: TGTGCCAGCAGCTCAGGACTAGCGCAATCCTCCTACGAGCAGTACTTC.

The chain is built from TRBV6-5 and TRBJ1-1, with a tentative D call TRBD1 (6 bases). The germline CDR1 and CDR2 sequences are MNHEY and SVGAGI. This CDR3 has 12 residues. V was pared by 6 bases and J by 7 bases, with 12 bases between. Here the CDR3 DNA reads TGTGCCAGCAGCCCACAGGGTAGTGAAGCTTTCTTT. Protein product: CASSPQGSEAFF.

Only one count was recorded for this clone. The rearrangement uses TRBV6-5 and TRBJ1-4, with D possibly being TRBD1 (5 bases). V was pared by 7 bases and J by 8 bases, with 17 bases between. The germline CDR1 and CDR2 sequences are MNHEY and SVGAGI. The CDR3 loop spans 14 amino acids. Written as DNA, the CDR3 is TGTGCCAGCAAAGACAGCCCCGGTTGGGAAAAACTGTTTTTT. This encodes CASKDSPGWEKLFF.

The chain carries TRBV12-2 and TRBJ2-7; TRBD2, the table's D call, was not compared with the DNA. TRBV12-2 is a documented pseudogene. The CDR3 length is 14 residues. The CDR3 loop is CASRLSFPGGEQYF. The CDR3 region has the DNA TGTGCAAGTCGCTTAAGCTTCCCGGGGGGAGAGCAGTACTTC.

The chain uses TRBV30 and TRBJ1-1, with unresolved D. The CDR3 runs to 14 residues. From germline, CDR1 is GTSNPN and CDR2 SVGIG (reference sequence). The V gene lost 1 base and the J gene lost 0 bases, with 9 bases spanning the gap. The CDR3 protein is CAWSAPRLNTEAFF. DNA for the CDR3: TGTGCCTGGAGTGCTCCCAGACTGAACACTGAAGCTTTCTTT.

This chain uses TRBV11-2 with TRBJ2-1; D may be TRBD2 (6 bases). The CDR3 is 14 residues long. V was cut by 1 base and J by 2 bases, with 6 bases left in between. The germline V gene encodes CDR1 SGHAT and CDR2 FQNNGV. The CDR3 sequence is CASSLAGAYNEQFF. The CDR3 coding sequence is TGTGCCAGCAGCTTAGCGGGGGCCTACAATGAGCAGTTCTTC.

This chain connects TRBV15 to TRBJ1-2, with D possibly TRBD1 on 5 matching bases. The CDR3 sequence is 17 residues long. Germline CDR1 LNHNV, CDR2 YYDKDF (reference sequence). Trimming took 1 base from V and 0 from J, leaving 15 bases between them. CDR3 protein: CATSRVKLRDSNYGYTF. CDR3 in DNA: TGTGCCACCAGCAGAGTAAAGCTTAGGGACTCTAACTATGGCTACACCTTC.

The chain combines TRBV4-1 with TRBJ1-3, with D uncertain. Trimming removed 4 bases at V and 0 bases at J, with 10 bases between. The CDR3 runs 15 residues. The germline V gene encodes CDR1 MGHRA and CDR2 YSYEKL. The CDR3: CASSLQGSSGNTIYF. CDR3 nucleotides: TGCGCCAGCAGCCTGCAAGGGAGCTCTGGAAACACCATATATTTT.

V usage is TRBV20-1 and J usage is TRBJ1-1; D uncertain. The CDR3 runs 12 residues. The V and J ends lost 5 bases and 1 base respectively, with 8 bases between them. Germline CDR1 is DFQATT and CDR2 is SNEGSKA (reference sequence). CDR3 loop: CSARVQNTEAFF. Written as DNA, the CDR3 is TGCAGTGCTCGTGTGCAGAACACTGAAGCTTTCTTT.

To note about this clone: One end of the junction fails to match germline, which may point to a read error. The chain links TRBV10-3 to TRBJ1-1, with 10 bases identical to TRBD1. Looked up from germline, CDR1 is ENHRY and CDR2 is SYGVKD. This CDR3 has 15 amino acids. CDR3 residues: CAIGDRDRGNTEAFF. The DNA for the CDR3 is TGTGCCATCGGTGATAGGGACAGGGGGAACACTGAAGCTTTCTTT.